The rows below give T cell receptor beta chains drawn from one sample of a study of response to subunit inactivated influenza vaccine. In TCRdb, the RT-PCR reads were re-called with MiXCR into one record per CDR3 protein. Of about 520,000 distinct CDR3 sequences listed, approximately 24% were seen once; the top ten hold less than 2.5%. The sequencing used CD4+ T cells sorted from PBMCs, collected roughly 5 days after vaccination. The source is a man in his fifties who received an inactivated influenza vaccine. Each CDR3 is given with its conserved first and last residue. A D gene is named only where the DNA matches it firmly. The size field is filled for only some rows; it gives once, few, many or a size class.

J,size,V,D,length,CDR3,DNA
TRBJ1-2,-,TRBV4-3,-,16,CASSQDRRGLGYGYTF,TGCGCCAGCAGCCAAGATCGTAGGGGTTTGGGCTATGGCTACACCTTC
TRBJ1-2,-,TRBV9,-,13,CASSREGWDGYTF,TGTGCCAGCAGCCGAGAAGGCTGGGACGGCTACACCTTC
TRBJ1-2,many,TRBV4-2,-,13,CASSQGGGYGYTF,TGTGCCAGCAGCCAAGGGGGCGGCTATGGCTACACCTTC
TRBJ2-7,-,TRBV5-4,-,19,CASSLWGGGGRLPGYEQYF,TGTGCCAGCAGCTTGTGGGGTGGTGGGGGTAGACTACCCGGCTACGAGCAGTACTTC
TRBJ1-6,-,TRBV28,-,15,CASSSTGTYNSPLHF,TGTGCCAGCAGTTCAACAGGGACCTATAATTCACCCCTCCACTTT
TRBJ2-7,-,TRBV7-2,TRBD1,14,CASSSRQGPYEQYF,TGTGCCAGCAGCTCGAGACAGGGGCCATACGAGCAGTACTTC
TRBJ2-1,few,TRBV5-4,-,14,CASSLDVGRNEQFF,TGTGCCAGCAGCTTGGATGTGGGAAGGAATGAGCAGTTCTTC
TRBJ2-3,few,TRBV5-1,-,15,CASSSLPAMADTQYF,TGCGCCAGCAGCTCCCTCCCCGCAATGGCTGATACGCAGTATTTT
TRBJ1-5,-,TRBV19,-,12,CASSMGLQPQHF,TGTGCCAGTAGTATGGGTCTACAGCCCCAGCATTTT
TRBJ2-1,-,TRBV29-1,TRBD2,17,CSVTRPRTSGRAREQFF,TGCAGCGTTACCAGACCTCGGACTAGCGGGAGGGCTCGGGAGCAGTTCTTC
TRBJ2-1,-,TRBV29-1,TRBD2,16,CSVQGTSGRYYNEQFF,TGCAGCGTTCAAGGGACTAGCGGGAGGTATTACAATGAGCAGTTTTTC
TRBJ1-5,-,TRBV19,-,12,CASATGYQPQHF,TGTGCCAGTGCAACAGGGTATCAGCCCCAGCATTTT
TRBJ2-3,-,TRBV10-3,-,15,CAISVDSTSTDTQYF,TGTGCCATCAGTGTAGACAGTACAAGCACAGATACGCAGTATTTT
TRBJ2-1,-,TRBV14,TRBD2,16,CASSPPGLANYNEQFF,TGTGCCAGCAGCCCTCCGGGACTAGCGAATTACAATGAGCAGTTCTTC
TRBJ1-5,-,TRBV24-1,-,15,CATAEGRVKNQPQHF,TGTGCCACCGCCGAGGGGCGGGTGAAAAATCAGCCCCAGCATTTT